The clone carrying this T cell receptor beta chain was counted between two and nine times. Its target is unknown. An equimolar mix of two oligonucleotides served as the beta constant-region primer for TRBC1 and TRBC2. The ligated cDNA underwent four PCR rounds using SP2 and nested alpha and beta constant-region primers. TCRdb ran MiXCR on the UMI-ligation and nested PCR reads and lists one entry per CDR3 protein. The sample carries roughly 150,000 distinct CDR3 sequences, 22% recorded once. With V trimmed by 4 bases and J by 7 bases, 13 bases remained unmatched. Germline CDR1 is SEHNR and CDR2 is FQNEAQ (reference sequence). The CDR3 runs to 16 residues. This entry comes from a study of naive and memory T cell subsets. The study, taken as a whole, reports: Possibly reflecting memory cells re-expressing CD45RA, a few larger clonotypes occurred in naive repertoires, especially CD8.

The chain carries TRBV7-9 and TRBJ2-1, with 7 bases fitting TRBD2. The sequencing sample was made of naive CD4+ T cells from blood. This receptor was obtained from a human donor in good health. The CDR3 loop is CASSSKAGVALNEQFF. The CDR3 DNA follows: TGTGCCAGCAGCTCAAAGGCGGGAGTAGCCCTGAATGAGCAGTTCTTC.